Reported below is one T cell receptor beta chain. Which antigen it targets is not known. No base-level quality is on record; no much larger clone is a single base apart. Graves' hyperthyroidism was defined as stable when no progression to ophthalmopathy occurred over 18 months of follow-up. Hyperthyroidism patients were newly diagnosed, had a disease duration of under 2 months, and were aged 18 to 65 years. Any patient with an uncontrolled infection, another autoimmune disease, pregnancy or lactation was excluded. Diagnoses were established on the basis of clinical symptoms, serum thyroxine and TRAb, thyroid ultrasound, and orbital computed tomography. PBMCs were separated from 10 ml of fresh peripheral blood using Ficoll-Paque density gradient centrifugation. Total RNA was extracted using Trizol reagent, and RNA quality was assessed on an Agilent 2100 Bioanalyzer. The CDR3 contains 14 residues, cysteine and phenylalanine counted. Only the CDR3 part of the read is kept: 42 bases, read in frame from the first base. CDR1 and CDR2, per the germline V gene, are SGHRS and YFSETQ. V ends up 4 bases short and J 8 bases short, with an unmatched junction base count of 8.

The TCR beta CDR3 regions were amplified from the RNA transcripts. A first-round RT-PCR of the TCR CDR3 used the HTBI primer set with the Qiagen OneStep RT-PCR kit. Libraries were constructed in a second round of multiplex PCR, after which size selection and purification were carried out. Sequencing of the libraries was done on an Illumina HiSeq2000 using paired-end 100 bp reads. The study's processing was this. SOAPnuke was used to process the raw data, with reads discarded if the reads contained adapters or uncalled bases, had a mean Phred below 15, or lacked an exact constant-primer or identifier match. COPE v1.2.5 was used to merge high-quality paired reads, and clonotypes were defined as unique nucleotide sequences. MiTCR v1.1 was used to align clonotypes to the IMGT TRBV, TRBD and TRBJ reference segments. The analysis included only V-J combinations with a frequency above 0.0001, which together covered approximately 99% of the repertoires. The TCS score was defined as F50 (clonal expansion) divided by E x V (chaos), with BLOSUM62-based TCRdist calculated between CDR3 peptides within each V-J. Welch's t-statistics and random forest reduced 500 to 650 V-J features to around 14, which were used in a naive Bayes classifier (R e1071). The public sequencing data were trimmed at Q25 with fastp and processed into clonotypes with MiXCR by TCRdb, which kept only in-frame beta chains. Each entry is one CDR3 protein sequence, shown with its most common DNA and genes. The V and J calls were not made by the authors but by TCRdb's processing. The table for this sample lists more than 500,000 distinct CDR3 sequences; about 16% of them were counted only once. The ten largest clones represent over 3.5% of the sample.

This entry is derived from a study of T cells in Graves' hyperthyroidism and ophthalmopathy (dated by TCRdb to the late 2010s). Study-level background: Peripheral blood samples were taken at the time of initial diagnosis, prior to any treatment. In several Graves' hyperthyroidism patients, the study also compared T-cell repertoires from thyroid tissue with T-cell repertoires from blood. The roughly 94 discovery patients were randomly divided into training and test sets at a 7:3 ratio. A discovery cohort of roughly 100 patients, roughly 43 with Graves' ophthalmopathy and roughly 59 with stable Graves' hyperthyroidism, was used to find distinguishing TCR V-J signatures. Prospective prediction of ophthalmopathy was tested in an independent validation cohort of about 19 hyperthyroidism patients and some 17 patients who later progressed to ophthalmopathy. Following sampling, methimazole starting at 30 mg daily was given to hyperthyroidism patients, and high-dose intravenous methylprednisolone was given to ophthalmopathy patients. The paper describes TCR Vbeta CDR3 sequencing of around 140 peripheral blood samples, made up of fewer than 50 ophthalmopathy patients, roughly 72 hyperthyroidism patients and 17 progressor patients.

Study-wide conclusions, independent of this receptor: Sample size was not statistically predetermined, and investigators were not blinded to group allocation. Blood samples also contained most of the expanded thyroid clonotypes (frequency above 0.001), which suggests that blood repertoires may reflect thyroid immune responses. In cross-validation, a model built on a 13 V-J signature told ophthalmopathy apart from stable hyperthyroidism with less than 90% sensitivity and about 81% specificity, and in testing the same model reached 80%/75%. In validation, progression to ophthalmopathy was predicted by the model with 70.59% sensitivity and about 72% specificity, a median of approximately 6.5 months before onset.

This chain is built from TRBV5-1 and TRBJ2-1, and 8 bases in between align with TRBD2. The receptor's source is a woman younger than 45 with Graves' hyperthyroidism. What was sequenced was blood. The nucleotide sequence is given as TGCGCCAGCAGCGTTAGCGGGAATCGGTATGAGCAGTTCTTC. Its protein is CASSVSGNRYEQFF.